A selection of T cell receptor beta chains follows, all from one sample in a study of blood T cell repertoires in COVID-19. Sequencing was performed with immunoSEQ multiplex PCR; in TCRdb, only in-frame clones are kept and a portion is missing. The repertoire holds 45,000 to 55,000 clones, with roughly 90% as singletons. The sample comprised peripheral blood. Receptors originate from a woman of 80 years or more with acute or convalescent COVID-19. Each CDR3 is given with its conserved first and last residue. D genes are given only for firm matches. Clone size, where shown, is once, few, many, or a class for clones that have expanded.

V gene,J gene,clone size,D gene,CDR3 DNA,CDR3 protein
TRBV7-9,TRBJ2-3,NA,TRBD1,TGTGCCAGCAGCCCCGGGACAGGAAACACAGATACGCAGTATTTT,CASSPGTGNTDTQYF
TRBV21-1,TRBJ2-5,NA,NA,TGTGCCAGCAGCTTCCTGGAGGGCCAAGAGACCCAGTACTTC,CASSFLEGQETQYF
TRBV19,TRBJ1-1,NA,NA,TGTGCCAGTAGTGCCCTACAGGTCCGACGGTCCTACACTGAAGCTTTCTTT,CASSALQVRRSYTEAFF
TRBV10-3,TRBJ2-3,once,TRBD2,TGTGCCACCCACCCGGGGGGGCCCACAGATACGCAGTATTTT,CATHPGGPTDTQYF
TRBV4-1,TRBJ2-2,NA,NA,TGCGCCAGCAGCCAAGAATCCCTCAGGGTTAGGGGGCTGTTTTTT,CASSQESLRVRGLFF
TRBV3-1/TRBV3-2,TRBJ2-7,NA,TRBD2,TGTGCCAGCAGCCAAGCGACGCGGGGGTCCTGGGAGCAGTACTTC,CASSQATRGSWEQYF
TRBV10-3,TRBJ1-2,NA,NA,TGTGCCATCGGAGCATCTAACTATGGCTACACCTTC,CAIGASNYGYTF
TRBV7-9,TRBJ2-1,NA,TRBD2,TGTGCCAGCAGCTTATTAGCGGGGTCCTACAATGAGCAGTTCTTC,CASSLLAGSYNEQFF
TRBV6-5,TRBJ1-5,NA,TRBD1,TGTGCCAGCAGGCTGGACAGGACCAATCAGCCCCAGCATTTT,CASRLDRTNQPQHF
TRBV7-2,TRBJ2-4,NA,TRBD2,TGTGCCAGCAGATCTAGCGGGGGGCAAAACATTCAGTACTTC,CASRSSGGQNIQYF
TRBV5-1,TRBJ1-1,NA,NA,TGCGCCAGCAGCTTGGATTCCGCGACTCGGATGAACACTGAAGCTTTCTTT,CASSLDSATRMNTEAFF
TRBV7-2,TRBJ2-1,NA,NA,TGTGCCAGCAGCTTAGCGGGGCGCGCCTACAATGAGCAGTTCTTC,CASSLAGRAYNEQFF
TRBV19,TRBJ1-1,NA,NA,TGTGCCAGTACAAACAGATGGAAGAACACTGAAGCTTTCTTT,CASTNRWKNTEAFF
TRBV5-4,TRBJ2-3,NA,NA,TGTGCCGCATACCGGTTCTTAGCAGGAGGGGCAGATACGCAGTATTTT,CAAYRFLAGGADTQYF